This TCR beta chain was sequenced in a study of blood T cell repertoires in COVID-19 (dated by TCRdb to the early 2020s). Concerning the study at large: Samples covering the acute and convalescent phases of COVID-19 were provided by collaborators in the United States, Italy and Spain. The prospective study material was composed of cDNA or gDNA derived from T cells, B-cell-depleted T cells, or PBMCs. The dataset comprised deeply sampled blood TCRbeta repertoires from subjects exposed to, actively infected with, or recovered from COVID-19. A freely available public database, intended as a resource for researchers studying the immune response to SARS-CoV-2, is where the repertoires were released. Samples were obtained from the ongoing ImmuneRACE study (first 160 participants) and from over 1,000 subjects provided by 6 global collaborators. The sample metadata nearly always contained a de-identified subject ID, COVID-19 status, age in years and sex. Where HLA class I and class II types were available, the types were taken from metadata supplied by the sample provider, not from assay-based typing.

TCRbeta CDR3 regions were amplified from genomic DNA using the immunoSEQ Assay, a bias-controlled multiplex PCR. Regarding the original processing steps: Within the assay, amplification of reference gene primers was used to estimate how many nucleated cells each sample contained. To quantify the absolute abundance of each unique TCRbeta CDR3 rearrangement, sequence reads were collapsed and filtered. For each sample, productive Simpson clonality was calculated as the square root of Simpson's diversity index across productive rearrangements. TCRdb took over this immuneACCESS table, retaining in-frame rearrangements with V and J assigned. Such tables are incomplete; in checked studies, under half of the missing clones stem from an unresolved V gene, and the remainder is unexplained. From that table come the V and J calls and clone size; the DNA was used to work out D and trimming. Counted in this sample were roughly 80,000 clones; around 88% of them appeared once. The top ten clones comprise approximately 4.9% of the sample.

Worth noting for this clone: What antigen it recognizes has not been identified. One base away there is no much larger clone; base qualities are not given.

The paper as a whole reports these results and caveats: The quantity of clinical and demographic metadata differed by source and by participant and was supplied without curation.

The V end loses 1 base and the J end loses 4 bases, and a stretch of 10 bases separates them. The CDR3 sequence holds 14 residues, the cysteine and phenylalanine included. Of the read, only the CDR3 DNA is kept; its 42 bases are in frame from base 1. CDR1 and CDR2 are drawn from the germline V gene (reference sequence): LGHDT, YNNKEL. Collaborating institutions collected whole blood in K2EDTA tubes following their own protocols. For TCRbeta analysis, collaborators shipped samples as frozen whole blood, isolated PBMCs, or DNA extracted from either of those sample types. The TCR comes from a woman older than 75 with active or convalescent COVID-19. The sample consisted of peripheral blood. The chain employs TRBV3-1 (or the pseudogene TRBV3-2) and TRBJ1-2; matching of 5 bases hints at TRBD1 as the D gene. The CDR3 protein: CASSQVPGSYGYTF. The DNA is TGTGCCAGCAGCCAAGTTCCAGGGTCCTATGGCTACACCTTC.